Following are 21 T cell receptor beta chains from one sample sequenced in a study of identical twins. TCRdb re-called the 5' RACE reads with MiXCR, one entry per CDR3 protein. The repertoire has over 550,000 distinct CDR3 sequences, 7.1% of them found once; the top ten carry about 1.5%. The same data also went into a second study, on yellow fever vaccine responses in identical twins.

Material: PBMCs. These receptors were obtained from a young woman in good health.

About this clonotype itself: This may be a read error, as it is one base from a much larger clone. This sequence joins TRBV5-1 and TRBJ1-2; D unresolved. CDR3 length: 14 amino acids. CDR1 SGHRS and CDR2 YFSETQ come from the germline V gene. As DNA, the CDR3 is TGCGCCAGCAGCTTGGACGGACCTCGCTATAGCTACACCTTC. Its protein is CASSLDGPRYSYTF.

This clonotype has a count of ten or more. The DNA of the CDR3 is TGTGCCAGCAGCTGGGGCGTCCTAGACTCTGGAAACACCATATATTTT. Encoded protein: CASSWGVLDSGNTIYF. This rearrangement joins TRBV12-3 or TRBV12-4 to TRBJ1-3; D is possibly TRBD1 (5 bases). This CDR3 is 16 amino acids long. V lost 6 bases and J lost 0, with 15 bases in between.

This clonotype was observed at least ten times. CDR3 loop: CASSESGRAQKLFF. The CDR3, as DNA: TGCGCCAGCAGTGAGTCGGGTAGGGCGCAAAAACTGTTTTTT. The chain employs TRBV10-2 and TRBJ1-4, with D hard to call. With 0 bases removed from V and 9 bases from J, the gap between germline ends came to 11 bases. This CDR3 region has 14 residues. CDR1 is WSHSY, CDR2 SAAADI, per germline.

This clonotype has at least ten counts. The gene calls are TRBV10-3 and TRBJ2-1, with 7 bases identical to TRBD1. V dropped 0 bases and J dropped 4; count of bases not matched to a gene: 6. CDR1 and CDR2 (germline): ENHRY, SYGVKD. CDR3 length: 16 amino acids. CDR3 bases: TGTGCCATCAGTGAGTCCGACAGGGTCCTGTACAATGAGCAGTTCTTC. Translation: CAISESDRVLYNEQFF.

This clonotype came up a few times. The chain has TRBV3-1 and TRBJ1-1; tentatively, D is TRBD1 (5 bases). The CDR3 has 15 residues. Germline V gene sequence: CDR1 LGHDT, CDR2 YNNKEL (reference sequence). Trimming shortened V by 1 base and J by 0 bases, and 9 bases separated the two germline ends. The CDR3 DNA sequence: TGTGCCAGCAGCCAAGCCCCGGGGGTGAACACTGAAGCTTTCTTT. Translation: CASSQAPGVNTEAFF.

Only a few counts were recorded for this clonotype. The DNA for the CDR3 is TGTGCCATCAGTGAGGACCCTTACGAAAGGGATTACAATGAGCAGTTCTTC. Translating gives CAISEDPYERDYNEQFF. The genes are TRBV10-3 and TRBJ2-1; no firm D call. V lost 2 bases and J lost 4, with 18 bases in between. The V gene's germline CDR1 is ENHRY and CDR2 SYGVKD. The length of the CDR3 is 17 residues.

A few counts support this clonotype. The chain has TRBV20-1 and TRBJ2-3; D is possibly TRBD2 (5 bases). Trimming stripped 5 bases from V and 1 base from J, with 16 bases between. Germline CDR1 is DFQATT and CDR2 is SNEGSKA (reference sequence). This CDR3 contains 15 residues. The CDR3 loop is CSAALVALGTDTQYF. In DNA form, the CDR3 reads TGCAGTGCTGCCCTGGTAGCGCTTGGCACAGATACGCAGTATTTT.

The rearrangement joins TRBV6-5 to TRBJ1-4; TRBD1 might be the D (5 bases). Germline CDR1 and CDR2: MNHEY and SVGAGI. V was cut by 0 bases and J by 7 bases, with 12 bases left in between. This CDR3 spans 15 amino acids. CDR3 sequence: CASSYSGGRGEKLFF. CDR3 DNA: TGTGCCAGCAGTTACTCGGGAGGGAGGGGTGAAAAACTGTTTTTT.

J is TRBJ2-7 and V is TRBV5-1; 8 bases align to TRBD1. Germline V CDR1 and CDR2: SGHRS, YFSETQ. The J segment lost 3 bases and the V segment lost 3 bases, leaving 11 bases of the junction unmatched. The length of the CDR3 is 16 residues. The DNA of the CDR3 is TGCGCCAGCAGCTCAATCCGAGACAGGGGAAACTACGAGCAGTACTTC. This encodes CASSSIRDRGNYEQYF. The full variable domain, rest sourced from reference TRBV5-1 and TRBJ2-7, is KAGVTQTPRYLIKTRGQQVTLSCSPISGHRSVSWYQQTPGQGLQFLFEYFSETQRNKGNFPGRFSGRQFSNSRSEMNVSTLELGDSALYLCASSSIRDRGNYEQYFGPGTRLTVT.

This clonotype was observed at least ten times. The gene calls are TRBV5-1 and TRBJ2-1; weak D call: TRBD2 (6 bases). The CDR3 totals 15 residues. Germline CDR1 and CDR2: SGHRS and YFSETQ. Trimming took off 4 bases at V and 5 bases at J, with 16 bases between the two ends. The CDR3: CASSGLGGMNNEQFF. CDR3 DNA sequence: TGCGCCAGCAGCGGCTTGGGGGGAATGAACAATGAGCAGTTCTTC.

This clonotype was observed a few times. The V call is TRBV4-1, the J call TRBJ2-3; D perhaps matches TRBD2 (6 bases). Trimming cost V 2 bases and J 4 bases, with 13 bases left between them. The CDR3 runs to 15 residues. Germline CDR1 MGHRA, CDR2 YSYEKL. The CDR3 DNA reads TGCGCCAGCAGCCAAACGGGACTCGGGTCAGATACGCAGTATTTT. This translates into CASSQTGLGSDTQYF.

The chain employs TRBV29-1 and TRBJ2-1; D might be TRBD2 (6 bases). Germline V gene lookup returns CDR1 SQVTM and CDR2 ANQGSEA. CDR3 length equals 11 residues. V lost 8 bases and J lost 5, with 10 bases in between. The CDR3 nucleotides are TGCAGCCCCCGGACTAACAATGAGCAGTTCTTC. Its protein product is CSPRTNNEQFF.

This clonotype was detected only a few times. The chain couples TRBV18 to TRBJ2-1, with 14 bases identical to TRBD2. The germline gives CDR1 KGHSH, CDR2 LQKENI. The CDR3 covers 19 residues. The J segment lost 1 base and the V segment lost 0 bases, leaving 5 bases of the junction unmatched. The CDR3, as DNA: TGTGCCAGCTCACCACCGGGACTAGCGGGGGTCGGGTCCTACAATGAGCAGTTCTTC. Protein product: CASSPPGLAGVGSYNEQFF.

This clonotype was counted many times. The genes are TRBV7-8 and TRBJ2-5, with D maybe TRBD1 (5 bases). Germline V lookup: CDR1 SGHVS, CDR2 FQNEAQ. The CDR3 totals 14 residues. The germline V and J ends were trimmed by 2 bases and 5 bases, with 12 bases remaining between them. The CDR3 loop reads CASSLRTGWETQYF. Written as DNA, the CDR3 is TGTGCCAGCAGCTTAAGAACAGGCTGGGAGACCCAGTACTTC.

This chain connects TRBV28 to TRBJ1-5, with D possibly matching TRBD1 (5 bases). Germline CDR1 and CDR2: MDHEN and SYDVKM. With 6 bases removed from V and 7 bases from J, the gap between germline ends came to 16 bases. The CDR3 covers 14 residues. This chain's CDR3 is CASRSQGAGQPQHF. CDR3 sequence (DNA): TGTGCCAGCAGGTCCCAGGGCGCAGGGCAGCCCCAGCATTTT. Full variable domain (rest looked up from reference TRBV28 and TRBJ1-5): DVKVTQSSRYLVKRTGEKVFLECVQDMDHENMFWYRQDPGLGLRLIYFSYDVKMKEKGDIPEGYSVSREKKERFSLILESASTNQTSMYLCASRSQGAGQPQHFGDGTRLSIL.

The table lists this clonotype with many counts. The chain couples TRBV12-3 or TRBV12-4 to TRBJ1-1, with 8 bases that match TRBD1. The junction had 5 bases not matched to a gene; V was cut back by 4 bases and J by 1 base. CDR3 size: 15 residues. As DNA, the CDR3 is TGTGCCAGCAGTTATCAGGGGGCTAGGAACACTGAAGCTTTCTTT. Residues: CASSYQGARNTEAFF.

This clonotype was observed a handful of times. This chain uses TRBV5-6 with TRBJ1-1; a weak D match, TRBD1 (6 bases). The V end was cut by 0 bases, the J end by 7 bases, with 10 bases between. The length of the CDR3 is 13 residues. Per germline, CDR1 SGHDT and CDR2 YYEEEE. The CDR3 nucleotides read TGTGCCAGCAGCTTGGTGGGGGCGGATGAAGCTTTCTTT. Amino acids: CASSLVGADEAFF. The entire variable domain, with the rest obtained from reference TRBV5-6 and TRBJ1-1, is as follows: DAGVTQSPTHLIKTRGQQVTLRCSPKSGHDTVSWYQQALGQGPQFIFQYYEEEERQRGNFPDRFSGHQFPNYSSELNVNALLLGDSALYLCASSLVGADEAFFGQGTRLTVV.

V gene TRBV5-1 combines with J gene TRBJ2-5, with 10 bases lining up with TRBD2. With 1 base clipped from V and 0 bases from J, the junction kept 9 bases outside the gene matches. The CDR3 has 18 residues. Germline V gives CDR1 SGHRS, CDR2 YFSETQ. CDR3 sequence: CASSLPLPLAGYQETQYF. The CDR3 DNA is TGCGCCAGCAGCTTGCCACTTCCACTAGCGGGGTACCAAGAGACCCAGTACTTC.

The sample holds one count of this clonotype. The chain couples TRBV19 to TRBJ2-1, with 14 bases that match TRBD2. The CDR3 runs to 16 residues. The V and J ends lost 3 bases and 7 bases, in that order; junction bases with no gene match: 5. The germline V gene encodes CDR1 LNHDA and CDR2 SQIVND (reference sequence). The CDR3 DNA reads TGTGCCAGTAGTATCGGACTAGCGGGAGGATGGAATGAGCAGTTCTTC. Its translation: CASSIGLAGGWNEQFF.

This clonotype was counted at least ten times. The rearrangement links TRBV5-1 to TRBJ2-3, with a weak D call TRBD2 (5 bases). This CDR3 is built from 16 residues. Germline V CDR1 and CDR2: SGHRS, YFSETQ. V shed 1 base and J shed 5 bases, with 17 bases lying between them. CDR3 region: CASSLLEAAGVDTQYF. The DNA of the CDR3 is TGCGCCAGCAGCTTGTTGGAGGCGGCGGGTGTAGATACGCAGTATTTT.

As to this clonotype: This may arise from a read error, as a much more abundant clone is one base away. The chain carries TRBV11-3 and TRBJ1-1; D unclear. The length of the CDR3 is 14 residues. V was pared by 3 bases and J by 0 bases, with 8 bases between. The germline gives CDR1 SGHNT, CDR2 YENEEA. The CDR3 is CASSLQTMNTEAFF. In nucleotides, the CDR3 is TGTGCCAGCAGCTTGCAGACCATGAACACTGAAGCTTTCTTT.